The TCR beta chain under discussion was sequenced for a study of T cell repertoires in cytomegalovirus infection. TCRdb reanalysed the reads using MiXCR and keeps one entry per CDR3 protein. The sample comprises some 180,000 distinct CDR3 sequences, 17% of which are singletons, and 25% rests with the top ten. Germline CDR1 reads MNHEY; CDR2 reads SVGAGI. This CDR3 has 13 amino acids. The V and J ends lost 1 base and 7 bases respectively, with 8 bases between them. The sequence derives from a human donor in good health (CMV status not recorded). Some clones in this sample may be carry-over from other donors' samples. The chain combines TRBV6-5 with TRBJ1-5; no definite D call. The specimen sequenced was CD8+ T cells from PBMCs. CDR3 amino acids: CASSYFLGQPQHF. The CDR3 bases are TGTGCCAGCAGTTACTTTCTAGGGCAGCCCCAGCATTTT.